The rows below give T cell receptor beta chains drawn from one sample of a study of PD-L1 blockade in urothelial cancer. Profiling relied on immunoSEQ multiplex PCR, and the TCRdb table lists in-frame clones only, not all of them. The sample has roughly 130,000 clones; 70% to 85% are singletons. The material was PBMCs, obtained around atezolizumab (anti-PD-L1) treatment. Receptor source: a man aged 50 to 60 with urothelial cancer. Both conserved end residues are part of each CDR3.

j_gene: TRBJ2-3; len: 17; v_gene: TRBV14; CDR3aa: CASSQGAGAVSTDTQYF
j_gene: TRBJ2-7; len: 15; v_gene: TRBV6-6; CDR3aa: CASSNLAVPIDEQYF
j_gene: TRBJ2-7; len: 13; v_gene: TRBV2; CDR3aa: CASKYTEPYEQYF
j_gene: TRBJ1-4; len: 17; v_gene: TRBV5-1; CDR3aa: CASSRRLTGATNEKLFF
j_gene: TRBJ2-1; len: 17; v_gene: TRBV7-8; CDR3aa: CASSRQGGLALYNEQFF
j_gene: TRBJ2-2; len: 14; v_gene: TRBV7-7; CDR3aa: CASSLAQNTGELFF
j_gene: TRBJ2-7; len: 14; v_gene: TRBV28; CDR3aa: CASSPGQYRYEQYF
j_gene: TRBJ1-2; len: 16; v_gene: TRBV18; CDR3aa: CASSPRTAYPSNGYTF
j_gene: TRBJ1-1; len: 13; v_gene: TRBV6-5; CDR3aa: CASSYGGRPEAFF
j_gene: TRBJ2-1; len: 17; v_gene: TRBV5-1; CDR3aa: CASSLYGTSGRAGEQFF
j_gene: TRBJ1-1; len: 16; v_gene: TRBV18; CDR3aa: CASSASQTTGDTEAFF
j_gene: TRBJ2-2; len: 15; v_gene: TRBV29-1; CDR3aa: CSVLLAGGGTGELFF
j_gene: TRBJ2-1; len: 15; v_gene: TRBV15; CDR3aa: CATSRGGGAYNEQFF
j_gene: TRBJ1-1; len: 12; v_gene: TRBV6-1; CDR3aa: CASNRGNTEAFF
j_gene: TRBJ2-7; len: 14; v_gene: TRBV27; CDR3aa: CASSLSPGSYEQYF
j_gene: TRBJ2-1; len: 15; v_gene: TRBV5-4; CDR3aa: CASSLGTRGPDEQFF
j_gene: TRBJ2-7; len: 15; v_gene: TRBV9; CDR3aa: CASSVGRGFSYEQYF
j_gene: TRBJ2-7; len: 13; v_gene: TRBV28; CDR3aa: CASTLGRAYEQYF
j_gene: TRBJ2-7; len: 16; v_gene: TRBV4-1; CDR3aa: CASSHTLGAGVPEQYF
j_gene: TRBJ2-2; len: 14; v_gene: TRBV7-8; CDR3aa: CASSTNRGTGELFF
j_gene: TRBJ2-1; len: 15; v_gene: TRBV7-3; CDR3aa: CASSFLLASYNEQFF
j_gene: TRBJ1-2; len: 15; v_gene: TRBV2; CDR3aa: CASSDAGRGSDGYTF
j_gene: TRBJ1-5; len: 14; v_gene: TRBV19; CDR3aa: CASSMGQGNQPQHF
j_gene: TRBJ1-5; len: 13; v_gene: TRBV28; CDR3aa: CATLTALNQPQHF
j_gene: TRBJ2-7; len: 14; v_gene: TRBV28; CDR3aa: CASSLRGLAGQEYF
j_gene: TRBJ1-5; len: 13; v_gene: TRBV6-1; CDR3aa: CATESGGHQPQHF
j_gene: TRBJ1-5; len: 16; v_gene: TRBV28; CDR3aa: CASRPRGGGLNQPQHF
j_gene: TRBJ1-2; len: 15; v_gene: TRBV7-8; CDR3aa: CASSLEVNRVGGYTF
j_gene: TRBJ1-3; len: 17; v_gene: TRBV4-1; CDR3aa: CASSRDPTVPSGNTIYF
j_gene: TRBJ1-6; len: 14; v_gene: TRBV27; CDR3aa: CASSSADSYSPLHF
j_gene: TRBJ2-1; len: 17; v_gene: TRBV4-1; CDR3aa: CASSQVPRGGRGNEQFF
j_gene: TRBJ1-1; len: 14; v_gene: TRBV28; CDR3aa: CASTALGGPTEAFF
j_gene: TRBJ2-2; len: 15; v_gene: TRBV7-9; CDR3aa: CASSRGTGGVGELFF
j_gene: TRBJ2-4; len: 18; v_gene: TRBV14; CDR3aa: CASSQGRGRAQAKNIQYF
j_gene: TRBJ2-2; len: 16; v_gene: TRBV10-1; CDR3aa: CASSGGTSGRPGELFF
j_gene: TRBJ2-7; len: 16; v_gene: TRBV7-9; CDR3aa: CASSPGQGLSSYEQYF